These 12 T cell receptor beta chains came from one sample sequenced in a study of cytomegalovirus exposure and HLA in healthy donors. 13 Jbeta primers and 60 Vbeta primers were used for the PCR. Clones were read by immunoSEQ multiplex PCR, and TCRdb kept only the in-frame ones, dropping some. Altogether roughly 150,000 clones are present, just under 80% being singletons, with the ten largest covering 6.5% to 9%. The sample comprised PBMCs. The origin of the receptors is a woman in her thirties or forties in good health and CMV-seropositive.

This chain links TRBV6-6 with TRBJ2-7, with a weak D call TRBD2 (6 bases). The CDR3 totals 14 residues. V was pared by 2 bases and J by 5 bases, with 13 bases between. Germline V gene data show CDR1 as MNHNY and CDR2 as SVGAGI (reference sequence). This CDR3 is CASSYRDRRDEQYF. CDR3 sequence (DNA): TGTGCCAGCAGTTACCGGGACCGGAGGGACGAGCAGTACTTC.

J is TRBJ2-3 and V is TRBV7-2; D remains ambiguous. CDR3 size: 14 residues. The germline V gene has CDR1 SGHTA and CDR2 FQGNSA. Trimming stripped 5 bases from V and 7 bases from J, with 16 bases between. CDR3 nucleotides: TGTGCCAGCAGCCAACCCGATTCAGCGTATACGCAGTATTTT. Its translation is CASSQPDSAYTQYF.

The rearrangement joins TRBV5-1 to TRBJ1-2; possibly TRBD1 for D (6 bases). Germline assignment: CDR1 SGHRS and CDR2 YFSETQ. CDR3 size: 15 residues. V gave up 4 bases and J gave up 2 bases, with 15 bases separating them. In nucleotides, the CDR3 is TGCGCCAGCAGCACTCCACAGGGAGGGAACTATGGCTACACCTTC. Translation gives CASSTPQGGNYGYTF. The full variable domain, with the rest looked up from reference TRBV5-1 and TRBJ1-2, is KAGVTQTPRYLIKTRGQQVTLSCSPISGHRSVSWYQQTPGQGLQFLFEYFSETQRNKGNFPGRFSGRQFSNSRSEMNVSTLELGDSALYLCASSTPQGGNYGYTFGSGTRLTVV.

As for this clone: One end of the junction fails to match germline, which may point to a read error. The rearrangement links TRBV2 to TRBJ2-5, with D unclear. The germline CDR1 and CDR2 sequences are SNHLY and FYNNEI. The CDR3 sequence is 10 residues long. CDR3 in DNA: TGTGCCAGTCGAGAAGAGGCCCAGTACTTC. Its protein is CASREEAQYF.

V usage is TRBV5-4 and J usage is TRBJ1-1, with a tentative D call TRBD1 (5 bases). Germline values: CDR1 SGHNT, CDR2 YYREEE (reference sequence). V was shortened by 3 bases and J by 6 bases, with 15 bases between the two germline ends. CDR3 size: 14 residues. For the CDR3, the DNA is TGTGCCAGCAGCTGGAACCCCGACAGAGCTGAAGCTTTCTTT. Encoded protein: CASSWNPDRAEAFF.

This clone was detected only a few times. The rearrangement joins TRBV28 to TRBJ1-5, with 7 positions matching TRBD1. Germline values: CDR1 MDHEN, CDR2 SYDVKM. This CDR3 contains 14 residues. V lost 4 bases and J lost 6; bases outside the gene matches: 6. The CDR3 DNA reads as TGTGCCAGCAGTTCAACAGGGGCGGCTCAGCCCCAGCATTTT. Translation gives CASSSTGAAQPQHF.

This clone has a handful of counts. The V call is TRBV5-1, the J call TRBJ2-2, with 12 positions matching TRBD1. The CDR3 extends over 16 amino acids. Losses at the gene ends were 4 bases for V and 4 bases for J; bases not matched to a gene: 5. Germline CDR1 SGHRS, CDR2 YFSETQ. CDR3 bases: TGCGCCAGCAGCCCAGGGGACAGGGGGCTCACCGGGGAGCTGTTTTTT. Translating gives CASSPGDRGLTGELFF.

Of note for this clone: The junction and the germline gene differ at one end; a read error may be behind it. The chain links TRBV7-9 to TRBJ2-3, with a possible D match to TRBD1 (5 bases). The CDR3 is 13 residues long. Germline V CDR1 and CDR2: SEHNR, FQNEAQ (reference sequence). CDR3 in DNA: TGTTCCAGCAGCTTATTGGGGCCAGATACGCAGTATTTT. It specifies CSSSLLGPDTQYF. The variable domain in full, with the rest retrieved from reference TRBV7-9 and TRBJ2-3, is DTGVSQNPRHKITKRGQNVTFRCDPISEHNRLYWYRQTLGQGPEFLTYFQNEAQLEKSRLLSDRFSAERPKGSFSTLEIQRTEQGDSAMYLCSSSLLGPDTQYFGPGTRLTVL.

This clone appeared a single time. The V and J genes are TRBV25-1 and TRBJ1-6, with D possibly being TRBD1 (6 bases). The ends were cut back, 3 bases at V and 6 bases at J, with 18 bases in the middle. CDR1 MGHDK and CDR2 SYGVNS come from the germline V gene. This CDR3 contains 17 residues. This chain's CDR3 is CASSDSRLGAGNSPLHF. DNA of the CDR3: TGTGCCAGCAGTGATTCTCGCCTGGGGGCGGGTAATTCACCCCTCCACTTT. The whole variable domain, remainder taken from reference TRBV25-1 and TRBJ1-6, is EADIYQTPRYLVIGTGKKITLECSQTMGHDKMYWYQQDPGMELHLIHYSYGVNSTEKGDLSSESTVSRIRTEHFPLTLESARPSHTSQYLCASSDSRLGAGNSPLHFGNGTRLTVT.

CDR3 bases: TGCGCCAGCAGCTTGGGAGTTAGTCCGCAAAACTATGGCTACACCTTC. Amino acid sequence: CASSLGVSPQNYGYTF. The gene calls are TRBV5-1 and TRBJ1-2; D gene uncertain. V lost 0 bases, J lost 2 bases, and 14 bases lay in between. Germline V CDR1 and CDR2: SGHRS, YFSETQ. The CDR3 is made up of 16 amino acids.

A few counts support this clone. The rearrangement uses TRBV11-2 and TRBJ1-4; no clear D gene. CDR1 and CDR2 (germline): SGHAT, FQNNGV. The V gene lost 5 bases and the J gene lost 8 bases, with 18 bases spanning the gap. The CDR3 has 15 amino acids. This CDR3 is CASSLLGFHGEKLFF. The CDR3 DNA reads TGTGCCAGCAGCCTCTTAGGTTTCCACGGGGAAAAACTGTTTTTT.

V usage is TRBV14 and J usage is TRBJ2-7, with a weak D call TRBD2 (5 bases). V shed 3 bases and J shed 4 bases, with 25 bases lying between them. The CDR3 totals 18 residues. Germline V CDR1 and CDR2: SGHDN, FVKESK. The CDR3 reads CASSQVPWGEPATYEQYF. The CDR3, as DNA: TGTGCCAGCAGCCAGGTGCCCTGGGGAGAACCGGCTACTTACGAGCAGTACTTC.